Below are 21 T cell receptor beta chains sequenced from a single sample in a study of T-cell memory formation after mild COVID-19 (dated by TCRdb to about 2021). Library generation was performed with 5' RACE. Sequenced on an Illumina NovaSeq 6000. The public reads were reanalyzed by TCRdb: fastp trimming at Q25, MiXCR alignment, in-frame beta chains only. Each entry is one CDR3 protein sequence, shown with its most common DNA and genes. For this sample there are 250,000 to 350,000 distinct CDR3 sequences; roughly a fifth appear just once. The ten top clones hold roughly 21% of the sample. The sequencing sample was made of PBMCs or a T cell subset sorted from them (not recorded which). The source is a man between 18 and 29 years old who had mild COVID-19 (a few samples of this study predate the infection). The sample titles of this study are shuffled in the database, so cell type and time point are left out; the donor was told from shared clones.

The V gene is TRBV7-6, the J gene TRBJ2-5; TRBD1 is a possible D gene (7 bases). CDR1 is SGHVS and CDR2 is FNYEAQ in the germline V gene. CDR3 length: 15 amino acids. With 1 base removed from V and 5 bases from J, the gap between germline ends came to 14 bases. As DNA, the CDR3 is TGTGCCAGCAGCTTAGACGGCAGGGGGAGGGAGACCCAGTACTTC. It yields the protein CASSLDGRGRETQYF. Variable domain in full (rest from reference TRBV7-6 and TRBJ2-5): GAGVSQSPRYKVTKRGQDVALRCDPISGHVSLYWYRQALGQGPEFLTYFNYEAQQDKSGLPNDRFSAERPEGSISTLTIQRTEQRDSAMYRCASSLDGRGRETQYFGPGTRLLVL.

The chain links TRBV20-1 to TRBJ2-1; D is possibly TRBD1 (5 bases). The V end was cut by 0 bases, the J end by 7 bases, with 10 bases between. The CDR3 contains 13 residues. Germline assignment: CDR1 DFQATT and CDR2 SNEGSKA (reference sequence). CDR3 nucleotide sequence: TGCAGTGCTAGAGACAGGGTGTCTAATGAGCAGTTCTTC. Translation gives CSARDRVSNEQFF.

The J gene is TRBJ2-7, the V gene TRBV4-3; the D is unclear. Trimming took 0 bases from V and 4 from J, leaving 10 bases between them. In germline, CDR1 is LGHNA, CDR2 YSLEER. The CDR3 is made up of 14 amino acids. The CDR3 is CASSQDWAVYEQYF. For the CDR3, the DNA is TGCGCCAGCAGCCAAGATTGGGCAGTATACGAGCAGTACTTC.

The chain carries TRBV6-5 and TRBJ1-2; D ambiguous. CDR1 MNHEY and CDR2 SVGAGI come from the germline V gene. The CDR3 covers 12 residues. V was pared by 8 bases and J by 4 bases, with 11 bases between. In DNA form, the CDR3 reads TGTGCCAGCTCCGAGGATGGCTATGGCTACACCTTC. Its protein product is CASSEDGYGYTF.

This clonotype has a handful of counts. This chain uses TRBV7-2 with TRBJ2-2, with a weak D call TRBD2 (6 bases). The CDR3 runs 16 residues. V was shortened by 1 base and J by 6 bases, with 15 bases between the two germline ends. Germline CDR1 SGHTA, CDR2 FQGNSA. The CDR3 is CASSLVAGLGPGELFF. The CDR3 DNA reads TGTGCCAGCAGCTTAGTCGCGGGGTTGGGTCCCGGGGAGCTGTTTTTT.

The chain joins TRBV12-3 or TRBV12-4 to TRBJ2-1, with D possibly TRBD1 on 6 matching bases. CDR3 size: 14 residues. V was shortened by 0 bases and J by 6 bases, with 9 bases between the two germline ends. CDR3 region: CASSLAGRGNEQFF. The CDR3 DNA reads as TGTGCCAGCAGTTTAGCGGGCAGGGGCAATGAGCAGTTCTTC.

The genes are TRBV20-1 and TRBJ1-5; tentative D call: TRBD1 (5 bases). Germline lookup yields CDR1 DFQATT and CDR2 SNEGSKA (reference sequence). The CDR3 spans 13 residues. V gave up 3 bases and J gave up 4 bases, with 10 bases separating them. The CDR3 protein is CSASGGANQPQHF. The CDR3 nucleotides are TGCAGTGCTAGTGGGGGAGCAAATCAGCCCCAGCATTTT.

This chain connects TRBV5-6 to TRBJ2-7; D gene uncertain. The germline CDR1 and CDR2 sequences are SGHDT and YYEEEE. The CDR3 consists of 13 residues. The ends were cut back, 1 base at V and 7 bases at J, with 12 bases in the middle. CDR3 region: CASSLTHGGEQYV. Written as DNA, the CDR3 is TGTGCCAGCAGCTTGACACACGGTGGGGAGCAGTACGTC.

DNA of the CDR3: TGCGCCAGCAGCAAAGGACACGGGAATGAGCAGTTCTTC. It yields the protein CASSKGHGNEQFF. The V and J genes are TRBV5-1 and TRBJ2-1; maybe TRBD1 (5 bases). The germline V gene encodes CDR1 SGHRS and CDR2 YFSETQ. V lost 4 bases and J lost 7, with 12 bases in between. This CDR3 spans 13 amino acids.

This chain links TRBV10-3 with TRBJ1-3, with no clear D. V was pared by 10 bases and J by 1 base, with 11 bases between. The CDR3 is 13 amino acids. Germline CDR1 reads ENHRY; CDR2 reads SYGVKD. The CDR3: CATTGGSGNTIYF. CDR3 coding DNA: TGTGCCACCACGGGAGGATCTGGAAACACCATATATTTT.

The V gene is TRBV11-2, the J gene TRBJ1-4, with D maybe TRBD1 (5 bases). The CDR3 sequence is 13 residues long. Trimming took 4 bases from V and 8 from J, leaving 11 bases between them. Germline CDR1 is SGHAT and CDR2 is FQNNGV. The CDR3 sequence: CASSSSQGEKLFF. In DNA, the CDR3 is TGTGCCAGCAGCTCCTCCCAGGGCGAAAAACTGTTTTTT.

This clonotype was counted once. The CDR3 is CAIKVGTSGGGQYF. The CDR3 region has the DNA TGTGCCATCAAGGTTGGGACTAGCGGGGGAGGGCAGTACTTC. This sequence joins TRBV10-3 and TRBJ2-7; 14 bases line up with TRBD2. The germline CDR1 and CDR2 sequences are ENHRY and SYGVKD. Germline trimming cut 7 bases from V and 9 bases from J; bases unmatched to any gene: 8. This CDR3 region has 14 residues.

The chain is built from TRBV6-5 and TRBJ1-2, with 7 bases fitting TRBD1. Germline-derived CDR1 and CDR2 are MNHEY and SVGAGI. The trim removed 6 bases at V and 8 bases at J, leaving 6 bases unmatched. The CDR3 consists of 12 residues. In DNA form, the CDR3 reads TGTGCCAGCAGCCCGGGACAGTGGGGCTACACCTTC. Its translation is CASSPGQWGYTF.

This clonotype came up many times. The chain employs TRBV5-1 and TRBJ2-2, with TRBD1 matching 9 bases. The V gene end was trimmed by 4 bases and the J gene end by 4 bases; junction bases not matched to a gene: 5. Germline values: CDR1 SGHRS, CDR2 YFSETQ. The CDR3 runs 15 residues. Here the CDR3 DNA reads TGCGCCAGCAGCCCCCGGACAGGGGCCACCGGGGAGCTGTTTTTT. Amino acids: CASSPRTGATGELFF.

This clonotype was detected a few times. The gene calls are TRBV4-3 and TRBJ2-3; D call uncertain. This CDR3 spans 13 amino acids. V was shortened by 3 bases and J by 1 base, with 5 bases between the two germline ends. Germline CDR1 reads LGHNA; CDR2 reads YSLEER. The DNA of the CDR3 is TGCGCCAGCAGCCAGCAACGCACAGATACGCAGTATTTT. Its translation: CASSQQRTDTQYF.

This clonotype came up many times. This chain uses TRBV7-2 with TRBJ2-3; 7 bases match TRBD2. V gave up 8 bases and J gave up 5 bases; unmatched junction bases: 1. The CDR3 has 11 residues. Germline V gene sequence: CDR1 SGHTA, CDR2 FQGNSA. The CDR3 bases are TGTGCCAGCCGGGAGGTAGATACGCAGTATTTT. This translates into CASREVDTQYF.

This clonotype was seen only a few times. This chain joins TRBV6-5 and TRBJ1-2; D ambiguous. The length of the CDR3 is 14 residues. The V end lost 0 bases, the J end lost 6 bases, and 11 bases lay between the germline ends. CDR1 is MNHEY, CDR2 SVGAGI, per germline. CDR3 amino acids: CASSYSPDGNGYTF. The CDR3 coding sequence is TGTGCCAGCAGTTACTCCCCGGACGGAAATGGCTACACCTTC.

This clonotype came up a few times. The V call is TRBV7-2, the J call TRBJ2-7; 9 nucleotides match TRBD1. The CDR3 consists of 17 residues. Per the germline V gene, CDR1 is SGHTA and CDR2 is FQGNSA. With 2 bases clipped from V and 2 bases from J, the junction kept 10 bases outside the gene matches. The CDR3 loop is CASSLRPGQGIPYEQYF. CDR3 bases: TGTGCCAGCAGCTTACGCCCAGGACAGGGGATTCCCTACGAGCAGTACTTC.

This clonotype came up a few times. The V gene is TRBV12-3 or TRBV12-4, the J gene TRBJ2-2, with 9 bases fitting TRBD2. The junction had 10 bases not matched to a gene; V was cut back by 3 bases and J by 2 bases. This CDR3 comprises 18 residues. The CDR3 DNA reads as TGTGCCAGCAGTTTGACTAACCCGGGACTAGCCAACACCGGGGAGCTGTTTTTT. Protein sequence: CASSLTNPGLANTGELFF.

The CDR3 sequence: CSVTGDTLAKNIQYF. The CDR3 coding sequence is TGCAGCGTGACCGGGGATACGCTAGCCAAAAACATTCAGTACTTC. V and J are TRBV29-1 and TRBJ2-4; D may be TRBD2 (5 bases). This CDR3 has 15 residues. The germline V gene encodes CDR1 SQVTM and CDR2 ANQGSEA. Trimming shortened V by 6 bases and J by 0 bases, and 15 bases separated the two germline ends. The whole variable domain, filled in from reference TRBV29-1 and TRBJ2-4, reads SAVISQKPSRDICQRGTSLTIQCQVDSQVTMMFWYRQQPGQSLTLIATANQGSEATYESGFVIDKFPISRPNLTFSTLTVSNMSPEDSSIYLCSVTGDTLAKNIQYFGAGTRLSVL.

This chain connects TRBV20-1 to TRBJ2-7, with 9 bases that match TRBD2. The CDR3 contains 11 residues. Germline lookup yields CDR1 DFQATT and CDR2 SNEGSKA (reference sequence). CDR3 loop: CGIAGEYEQYV. The CDR3 nucleotides are TGCGGGATAGCGGGAGAATACGAGCAGTACGTC.